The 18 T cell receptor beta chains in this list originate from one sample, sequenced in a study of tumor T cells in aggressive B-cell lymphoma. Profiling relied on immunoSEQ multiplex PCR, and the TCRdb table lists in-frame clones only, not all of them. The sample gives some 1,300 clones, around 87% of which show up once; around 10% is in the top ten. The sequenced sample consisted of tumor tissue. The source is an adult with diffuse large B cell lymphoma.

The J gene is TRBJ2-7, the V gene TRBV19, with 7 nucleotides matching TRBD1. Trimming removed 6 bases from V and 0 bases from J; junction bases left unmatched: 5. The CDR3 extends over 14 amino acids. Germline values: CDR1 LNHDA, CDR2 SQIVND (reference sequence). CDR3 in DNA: TGTGCCAGTAGGATGGGACAGTCCTCCTACGAGCAGTACTTC. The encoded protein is CASRMGQSSYEQYF. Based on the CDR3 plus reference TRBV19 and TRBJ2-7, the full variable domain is DGGITQSPKYLFRKEGQNVTLSCEQNLNHDAMYWYRQDPGQGLRLIYYSQIVNDFQKGDIAEGYSVSREKKESFPLTVTSAQKNPTAFYLCASRMGQSSYEQYFGPGTRLTVT.

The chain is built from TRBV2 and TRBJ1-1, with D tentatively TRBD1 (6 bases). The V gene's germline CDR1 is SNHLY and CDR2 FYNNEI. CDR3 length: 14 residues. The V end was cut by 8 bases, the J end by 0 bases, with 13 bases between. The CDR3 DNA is TGTGCCAGCTTACAGGGTTTCATGAACACTGAAGCTTTCTTT. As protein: CASLQGFMNTEAFF.

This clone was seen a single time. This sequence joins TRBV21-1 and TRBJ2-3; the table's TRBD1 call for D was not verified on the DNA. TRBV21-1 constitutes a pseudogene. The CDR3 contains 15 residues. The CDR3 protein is CASTRDRGRSDTQYF. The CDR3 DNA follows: TGTGCCAGCACCCGGGACAGGGGGCGATCAGATACGCAGTATTTT.

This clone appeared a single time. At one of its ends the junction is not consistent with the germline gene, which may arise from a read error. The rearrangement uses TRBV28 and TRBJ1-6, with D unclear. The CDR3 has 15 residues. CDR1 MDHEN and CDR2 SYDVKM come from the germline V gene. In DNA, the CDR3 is TGTGCCAGCAGTTATCGTGAAACCTATAATTCACCCCTCTACTTT. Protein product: CASSYRETYNSPLYF.

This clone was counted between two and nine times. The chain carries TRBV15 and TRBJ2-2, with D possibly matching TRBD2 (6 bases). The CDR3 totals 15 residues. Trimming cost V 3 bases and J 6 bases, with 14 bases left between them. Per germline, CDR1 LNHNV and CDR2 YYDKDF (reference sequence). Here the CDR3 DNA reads TGTGCCACCAGCAGGGGCGGGATATTTGCCGGGGAGCTGTTTTTT. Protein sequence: CATSRGGIFAGELFF.

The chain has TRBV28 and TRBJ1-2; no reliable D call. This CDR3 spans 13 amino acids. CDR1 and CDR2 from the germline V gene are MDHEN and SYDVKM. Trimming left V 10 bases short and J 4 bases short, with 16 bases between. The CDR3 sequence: CATGSLAVYGYTF. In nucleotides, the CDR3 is TGTGCCACCGGCAGCCTAGCAGTCTATGGCTACACCTTC.

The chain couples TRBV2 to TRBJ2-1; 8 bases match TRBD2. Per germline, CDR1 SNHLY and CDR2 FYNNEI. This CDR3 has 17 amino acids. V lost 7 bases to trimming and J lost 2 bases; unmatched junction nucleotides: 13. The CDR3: CASMGASGGFPYNEQFF. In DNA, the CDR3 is TGTGCCAGCATGGGGGCCAGCGGGGGCTTCCCCTACAATGAGCAGTTCTTC.

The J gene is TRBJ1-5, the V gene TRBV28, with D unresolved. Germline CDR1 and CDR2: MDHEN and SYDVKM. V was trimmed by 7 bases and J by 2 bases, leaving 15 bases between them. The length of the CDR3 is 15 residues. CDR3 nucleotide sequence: TGTGCCAGCAAATCCGGAGGGTGGGGCAATCAGCCCCAGCATTTT. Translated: CASKSGGWGNQPQHF. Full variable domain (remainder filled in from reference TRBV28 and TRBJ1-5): DVKVTQSSRYLVKRTGEKVFLECVQDMDHENMFWYRQDPGLGLRLIYFSYDVKMKEKGDIPEGYSVSREKKERFSLILESASTNQTSMYLCASKSGGWGNQPQHFGDGTRLSIL.

CDR3 in amino acids: CASSLQMNTGELFF. The CDR3, as DNA: TGTGCCAGCAGTTTACAGATGAACACCGGGGAGCTGTTTTTT. This chain links TRBV27 with TRBJ2-2; D remains unclear. Germline-derived CDR1 and CDR2 are MNHEY and SMNVEV (reference sequence). This CDR3 has 14 amino acids. Trimming cost V 2 bases and J 1 base, with 5 bases left between them.

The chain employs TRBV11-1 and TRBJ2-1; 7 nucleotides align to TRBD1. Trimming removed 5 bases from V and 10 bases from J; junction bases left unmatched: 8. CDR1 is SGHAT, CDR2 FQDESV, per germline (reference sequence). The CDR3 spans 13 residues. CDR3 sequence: CASSNDRVAEQFF. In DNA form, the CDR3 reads TGTGCCAGCAGCAACGACAGGGTGGCCGAGCAGTTCTTC. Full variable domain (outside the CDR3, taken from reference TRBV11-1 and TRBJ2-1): EAEVAQSPRYKITEKSQAVAFWCDPISGHATLYWYRQILGQGPELLVQFQDESVVDDSQLPKDRFSAERLKGVDSTLKIQPAELGDSAMYLCASSNDRVAEQFFGPGTRLTVL.

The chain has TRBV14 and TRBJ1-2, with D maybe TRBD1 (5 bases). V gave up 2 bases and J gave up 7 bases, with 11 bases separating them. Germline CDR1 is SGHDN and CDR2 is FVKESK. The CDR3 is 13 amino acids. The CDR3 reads CASSQSYRFGYTF. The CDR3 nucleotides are TGTGCCAGCAGCCAATCGTACAGGTTTGGCTACACCTTC.

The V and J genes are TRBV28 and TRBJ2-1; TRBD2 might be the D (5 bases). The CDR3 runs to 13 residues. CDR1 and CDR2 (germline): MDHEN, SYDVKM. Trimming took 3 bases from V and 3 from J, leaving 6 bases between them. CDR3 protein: CASSFRGYNEQFF. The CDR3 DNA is TGTGCCAGCAGTTTTCGGGGCTACAATGAGCAGTTCTTC. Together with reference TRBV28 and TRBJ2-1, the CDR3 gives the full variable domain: DVKVTQSSRYLVKRTGEKVFLECVQDMDHENMFWYRQDPGLGLRLIYFSYDVKMKEKGDIPEGYSVSREKKERFSLILESASTNQTSMYLCASSFRGYNEQFFGPGTRLTVL.

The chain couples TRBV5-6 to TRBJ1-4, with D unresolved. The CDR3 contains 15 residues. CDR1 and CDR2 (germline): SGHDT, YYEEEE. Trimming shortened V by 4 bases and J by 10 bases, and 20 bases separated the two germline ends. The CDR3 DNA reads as TGTGCCAGCAGCGCCTGGGGAGGGTATTATGCAAAACTGTTTTTT. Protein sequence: CASSAWGGYYAKLFF.

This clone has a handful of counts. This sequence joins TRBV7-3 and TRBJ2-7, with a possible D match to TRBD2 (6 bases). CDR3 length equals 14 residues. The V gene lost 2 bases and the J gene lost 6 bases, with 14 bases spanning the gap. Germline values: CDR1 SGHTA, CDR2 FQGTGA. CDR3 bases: TGTGCCAGCAGCTTAGCTCCCTCTAGCGCCGAGCAGTACTTC. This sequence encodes CASSLAPSSAEQYF.

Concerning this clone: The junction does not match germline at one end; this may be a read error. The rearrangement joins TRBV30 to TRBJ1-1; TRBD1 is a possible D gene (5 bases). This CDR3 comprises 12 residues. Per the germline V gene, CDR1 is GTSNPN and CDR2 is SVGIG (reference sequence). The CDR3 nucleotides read TGTGCTTGGAGTCAGGGCTGGACTGAAGCTTTCTTT. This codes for CAWSQGWTEAFF.

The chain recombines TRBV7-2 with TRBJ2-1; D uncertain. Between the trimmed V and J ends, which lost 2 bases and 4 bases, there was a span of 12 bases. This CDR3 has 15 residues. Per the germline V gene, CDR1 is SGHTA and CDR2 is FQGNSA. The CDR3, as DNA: TGTGCCAGCAGCTTATGGGCCACCGGTTACAATGAGCAGTTCTTC. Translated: CASSLWATGYNEQFF.

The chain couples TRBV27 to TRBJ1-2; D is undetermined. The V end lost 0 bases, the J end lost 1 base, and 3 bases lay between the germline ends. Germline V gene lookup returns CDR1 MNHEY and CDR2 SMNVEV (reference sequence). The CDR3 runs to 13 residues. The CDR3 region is CASSLSLNYGYTF. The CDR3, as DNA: TGTGCCAGCAGTTTATCACTTAACTATGGCTACACCTTC.

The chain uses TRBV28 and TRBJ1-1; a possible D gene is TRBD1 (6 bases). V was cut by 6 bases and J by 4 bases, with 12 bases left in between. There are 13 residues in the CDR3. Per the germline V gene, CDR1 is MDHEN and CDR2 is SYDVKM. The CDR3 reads CASSLRGGTEAFF. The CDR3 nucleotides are TGTGCCAGCAGCTTAAGAGGGGGCACTGAAGCTTTCTTT.